The T cell receptor beta chain described here comes from a study of monozygotic twins with cystic fibrosis. As to this clone: Its antigen is not identified.

Per germline, CDR1 LGHNA and CDR2 YNFKEQ. V was clipped by 1 base and J by 8 bases, with 12 bases between them. The length of the CDR3 is 14 residues. Findings and limits, study-wide: V usage most resembled the co-twin in 13 of 16 pairs. Unrelated CF individuals shared fewer identical clonotypes than monozygotic CF twins.

Profiling relied on immunoSEQ multiplex PCR, and the TCRdb table lists in-frame clones only, not all of them. Counted here are tens of thousands of clones, about 97% occurring once; the ten biggest clones make up 0.13% to 0.15%. Material: blood. The TCR was taken from a girl aged 5-17 years with cystic fibrosis. This chain links TRBV4-2 with TRBJ2-1; D is perhaps TRBD2 (6 bases). The CDR3 DNA reads as TGTGCCAGCAGCCAAGCCGGGAGAGGAGATGAGCAGTTCTTC. Its protein product is CASSQAGRGDEQFF.